The 24 T cell receptor beta chains in this list originate from one sample, sequenced in a study of cytomegalovirus exposure and HLA in healthy donors. Primers: 60 Vbeta forward and 13 Jbeta reverse. Produced via immunoSEQ multiplex PCR; TCRdb's table is partial and in-frame only. This sample carries 95,000 to 150,000 clones, around 66% of them seen once, and the ten largest clones take more than 1.5%. The specimen was PBMCs. These receptors came from a man younger than 35 in good health and CMV-seronegative.

The chain couples TRBV4-3 to TRBJ2-2; D perhaps matches TRBD2 (5 bases). This CDR3 has 18 amino acids. V was shortened by 0 bases and J by 0 bases, with 14 bases between the two germline ends. Per germline, CDR1 LGHNA and CDR2 YSLEER. This CDR3 reads CASSQDFGSVANTGELFF. CDR3 coding DNA: TGCGCCAGCAGCCAAGATTTTGGGAGCGTAGCGAACACCGGGGAGCTGTTTTTT.

This clone came up a few times. The chain has TRBV15 and TRBJ1-2; D uncertain. The V end was cut by 0 bases, the J end by 2 bases, with 13 bases between. The germline V gene has CDR1 LNHNV and CDR2 YYDKDF (reference sequence). This CDR3 spans 16 amino acids. The CDR3: CATSRDLAQKNYGYTF. CDR3 nucleotides: TGTGCCACCAGCAGAGATCTGGCACAAAAAAACTATGGCTACACCTTC.

The chain combines TRBV28 with TRBJ1-1, with 10 bases aligning to TRBD1. Germline V gives CDR1 MDHEN, CDR2 SYDVKM. The CDR3 is made up of 15 amino acids. V dropped 3 bases and J dropped 4; count of bases not matched to a gene: 5. This chain's CDR3 is CASSLRRDRGTEAFF. The CDR3 bases are TGTGCCAGCAGTTTGCGGCGGGACAGGGGCACTGAAGCTTTCTTT.

The rearrangement links TRBV6-1 to TRBJ2-7, with TRBD1 identical over 9 bases. V trimming: 3 bases; J trimming: 12 bases; junction bases outside the gene matches: 9. Germline V gives CDR1 MNHNS, CDR2 SASEGT. This CDR3 has 13 residues. CDR3 nucleotides: TGTGCCAGCAGTGAGCCGCCGGGACAGGGAGGGTACTTC. This gives the protein CASSEPPGQGGYF.

The chain recombines TRBV5-4 with TRBJ2-1; 11 bases match TRBD2. J was trimmed by 7 bases and V by 2 bases; bases with no gene match: 8. Looked up from germline, CDR1 is SGHNT and CDR2 is YYREEE (reference sequence). This CDR3 is built from 16 residues. CDR3 DNA sequence: TGTGCCAGCAGCTTTTCGGCTAGCGGGAGGCTGAATGAGCAGTTCTTC. Amino acid sequence: CASSFSASGRLNEQFF.

This chain joins TRBV6-6 and TRBJ2-7; 7 bases are a match to TRBD2. The CDR3 is 14 residues long. Germline CDR1 MNHNY, CDR2 SVGAGI (reference sequence). With V trimmed by 0 bases and J by 1 base, 0 bases remained unmatched. The CDR3 DNA sequence: TGTGCCAGCAGTTACTCGGGGGGGTCCTACGAGCAGTACTTC. Its translation is CASSYSGGSYEQYF.

The chain has TRBV6-9 and TRBJ2-3; TRBD1 might be the D (6 bases). The ends were cut back, 6 bases at V and 2 bases at J, with 15 bases in the middle. This CDR3 comprises 15 residues. Germline CDR1 reads MNHGY; CDR2 reads SVAAGI. The CDR3, as DNA: TGTGCCAGCAGCCTGGACAGATTCTACACAGATACGCAGTATTTT. Protein sequence: CASSLDRFYTDTQYF.

The chain joins TRBV6-5 to TRBJ2-7, with TRBD1 matching 7 bases. J gave up 10 bases and V 6 bases, and 15 bases lay outside the gene matches. The CDR3 is 14 residues long. Germline values: CDR1 MNHEY, CDR2 SVGAGI. The CDR3 spells CASRLTPTGFHQYF. The CDR3 DNA reads TGTGCCAGCAGACTAACCCCGACAGGGTTTCATCAGTACTTC.

This clone was picked up one time. This chain uses TRBV5-4 with TRBJ2-5; 10 bases fit TRBD1. V trimming: 3 bases; J trimming: 4 bases; junction bases outside the gene matches: 6. This CDR3 contains 15 residues. CDR1 SGHNT and CDR2 YYREEE come from the germline V gene (reference sequence). For the CDR3, the DNA is TGTGCCAGCAGCTCAGGGACAGGGGCCCGAGAGACCCAGTACTTC. As protein: CASSSGTGARETQYF.

This clone was found once. The gene calls are TRBV18 and TRBJ2-5; 7 bases match TRBD2. Unmatched junction bases numbered 9, after V lost 1 base and J lost 4 bases. The CDR3 extends over 16 amino acids. Germline V gene sequence: CDR1 KGHSH, CDR2 LQKENI. This chain's CDR3 is CASSPRSRGGGETQYF. CDR3 nucleotide sequence: TGTGCCAGCTCACCACGGTCGCGCGGGGGAGGAGAGACCCAGTACTTC.

The chain links TRBV6-1 to TRBJ1-2, with 12 bases identical to TRBD1. The J segment lost 8 bases and the V segment lost 2 bases, leaving 12 bases of the junction unmatched. This CDR3 contains 17 residues. Germline V gene lookup returns CDR1 MNHNS and CDR2 SASEGT. In nucleotides, the CDR3 is TGTGCCAGCAGTGAAACTCCACCGGGACAGGGGGCCCGGGGCTACACCTTC. Translated, it gives CASSETPPGQGARGYTF.

This chain links TRBV5-1 with TRBJ2-2; 7 nucleotides agree with TRBD2. Germline CDR1 and CDR2: SGHRS and YFSETQ. V gave up 1 base and J gave up 5 bases; unmatched junction bases: 2. The CDR3 extends over 14 amino acids. CDR3 loop: CASSLPSGTGELFF. The CDR3 region has the DNA TGCGCCAGCAGCTTGCCTAGCGGAACCGGGGAGCTGTTTTTT.

The rearrangement links TRBV28 to TRBJ1-5; D ambiguous. The CDR3 loop spans 13 amino acids. Germline V lookup: CDR1 MDHEN, CDR2 SYDVKM. The germline V and J ends were trimmed by 6 bases and 5 bases, with 11 bases remaining between them. The CDR3 bases are TGTGCCAGCAGGATAGATCGCTATCAGCCCCAGCATTTT. Amino acids: CASRIDRYQPQHF.

In nucleotides, the CDR3 is TGTGCCAGCAGTTTACACAACCCGAACACTGAAGCTTTCTTT. This gives the protein CASSLHNPNTEAFF. The chain recombines TRBV28 with TRBJ1-1; D gene unclear. With 2 bases removed from V and 1 base from J, the gap between germline ends came to 8 bases. Germline V gene sequence: CDR1 MDHEN, CDR2 SYDVKM. This CDR3 is built from 14 residues. The whole variable domain, filled in from reference TRBV28 and TRBJ1-1, reads DVKVTQSSRYLVKRTGEKVFLECVQDMDHENMFWYRQDPGLGLRLIYFSYDVKMKEKGDIPEGYSVSREKKERFSLILESASTNQTSMYLCASSLHNPNTEAFFGQGTRLTVV.

The V and J genes are TRBV9 and TRBJ2-3; 8 positions match TRBD2. The length of the CDR3 is 15 residues. V lost 4 bases and J lost 1; bases outside the gene matches: 5. Germline CDR1 is SGDLS and CDR2 is YYNGEE. The CDR3 region is CASSHQTSGTDTQYF. CDR3 DNA: TGTGCCAGCAGCCACCAGACTAGCGGCACAGATACGCAGTATTTT.

This chain joins TRBV7-6 and TRBJ1-4, with no clear D. V lost 4 bases to trimming and J lost 0 bases, with 9 bases between them. The CDR3 runs to 15 residues. Germline CDR1 SGHVS, CDR2 FNYEAQ. CDR3 nucleotide sequence: TGTGCCAGCAGCTCCCAGTATGCAACTAATGAAAAACTGTTTTTT. This encodes CASSSQYATNEKLFF. The full variable domain, completed using reference TRBV7-6 and TRBJ1-4, is GAGVSQSPRYKVTKRGQDVALRCDPISGHVSLYWYRQALGQGPEFLTYFNYEAQQDKSGLPNDRFSAERPEGSISTLTIQRTEQRDSAMYRCASSSQYATNEKLFFGSGTQLSVL.

This chain connects TRBV19 to TRBJ2-1; 8 bases line up with TRBD1. The length of the CDR3 is 12 residues. Germline V gene lookup returns CDR1 LNHDA and CDR2 SQIVND (reference sequence). V gave up 6 bases and J gave up 9 bases; unmatched junction bases: 4. CDR3 coding DNA: TGTGCCAGTAGCCGGACAGGGCTTGAGCAGTTCTTC. This sequence encodes CASSRTGLEQFF.

By share, this clone ranks as medium-sized. The V call is TRBV7-9, the J call TRBJ2-7, with a possible D match to TRBD1 (5 bases). The CDR3 runs 12 residues. V shed 2 bases and J shed 5 bases, with 7 bases lying between them. CDR1 and CDR2 (germline): SEHNR, FQNEAQ (reference sequence). CDR3 sequence (DNA): TGTGCCAGCAGCTTACAGGGTGACGAGCAGTACTTC. The encoded protein is CASSLQGDEQYF.

The chain is built from TRBV5-1 and TRBJ1-5; 7 nucleotides match TRBD1. Germline loops: CDR1 SGHRS, CDR2 YFSETQ. This CDR3 contains 15 residues. The J segment lost 5 bases and the V segment lost 0 bases, leaving 5 bases of the junction unmatched. As DNA, the CDR3 is TGCGCCAGCAGCTTGGAGGCAGGGGGACATCAGCCCCAGCATTTT. Translation: CASSLEAGGHQPQHF.

The rearrangement uses TRBV6-1 and TRBJ1-5, with 8 bases matching TRBD1. Germline CDR1 reads MNHNS; CDR2 reads SASEGT. CDR3 length: 17 amino acids. V trimming: 0 bases; J trimming: 3 bases; junction bases outside the gene matches: 7. This chain's CDR3 is CASSEARQGAYNQPQHF. The CDR3 nucleotides read TGTGCCAGCAGTGAAGCGCGCCAGGGGGCCTACAATCAGCCCCAGCATTTT.

The chain carries TRBV5-4 and TRBJ2-2; tentatively, D is TRBD1 (5 bases). In germline, CDR1 is SGHNT, CDR2 YYREEE (reference sequence). The CDR3 contains 14 residues. Trimming left V 4 bases short and J 5 bases short, with 12 bases between. The CDR3 protein is CASSKPKGTGELFF. CDR3 nucleotides: TGTGCCAGCAGCAAACCTAAGGGGACCGGGGAGCTGTTTTTT.

There are a few counts of this clone. The chain uses TRBV9 and TRBJ2-3; D ambiguous. The CDR3 consists of 15 residues. Deletions cut 4 bases from V and 2 bases from J, with 14 bases between. Germline V gives CDR1 SGDLS, CDR2 YYNGEE. In DNA form, the CDR3 reads TGTGCCAGCAGCCCCCGGCACGCGGCCACAGATACGCAGTATTTT. Its translation: CASSPRHAATDTQYF.

There are a few counts of this clone. The rearrangement links TRBV5-1 to TRBJ2-7; 7 bases match TRBD1. Looked up from germline, CDR1 is SGHRS and CDR2 is YFSETQ. Trimming at V came to 4 bases and at J to 3 bases, leaving 4 bases not matched to a gene. The CDR3 loop spans 13 amino acids. DNA of the CDR3: TGCGCCAGCAGCGCGACAGGGTACTACGAGCAGTACTTC. Protein sequence: CASSATGYYEQYF.

The chain uses TRBV10-3 and TRBJ2-2; TRBD1 aligns across 8 bases. This CDR3 has 14 amino acids. Per the germline V gene, CDR1 is ENHRY and CDR2 is SYGVKD. With V trimmed by 8 bases and J by 6 bases, 8 bases remained unmatched. The CDR3 DNA reads as TGTGCCATCGCGAAGGACAGGGCTCCCGGGGAGCTGTTTTTT. Translation gives CAIAKDRAPGELFF.